A selection of T cell receptor beta chains follows, all from one sample in a study of blood T cell repertoires in COVID-19. Clones were read by immunoSEQ multiplex PCR, and TCRdb kept only the in-frame ones, dropping some. Here the sample spans a few hundred thousand clones, 90% to 95% being singletons. The material sequenced was PBMCs or T cells enriched from blood (not recorded which). These receptors were collected from a middle-aged woman who had been exposed to COVID-19. The CDR3 runs from the conserved cysteine through the conserved F or W. A D gene is named only where the DNA matches it firmly. The listing skips clone size in some rows; elsewhere it reads once, few, many or a size class.

J,V,D,size,length,CDR3,DNA
TRBJ1-2,TRBV9,-,-,14,CASSAADSRYGYTF,TGTGCCAGCAGCGCCGCCGACAGTAGATATGGCTACACCTTC
TRBJ2-1,TRBV10-2,TRBD1,-,14,CASRGDSRGREQFF,TGCGCCAGTCGGGGTGACTCCAGGGGGCGTGAGCAGTTCTTC
TRBJ1-1,TRBV10-1,TRBD1,-,13,CASSVGQTTEAFF,TGCGCCAGCAGTGTGGGACAGACCACTGAAGCTTTCTTT
TRBJ2-3,TRBV3-1/TRBV3-2,TRBD2,-,20,CASSHTGLAGESSSTDTQYF,TGTGCCAGCAGCCATACGGGACTAGCGGGAGAATCGTCTAGCACAGATACGCAGTATTTT
TRBJ2-2,TRBV5-1,TRBD2,-,15,CASSSSGGFTGELFF,TGCGCCAGCAGCTCTAGCGGGGGTTTCACCGGGGAGCTGTTTTTT
TRBJ2-7,TRBV10-2,TRBD2,-,14,CATLRAGAGREQYF,TGCGCCACATTGAGAGCGGGAGCCGGTCGGGAGCAGTACTTC
TRBJ1-1,TRBV18,TRBD1,-,16,CASSPIHGTANTEAFF,TGTGCCAGCTCGCCTATACACGGGACAGCGAACACTGAAGCTTTCTTT
TRBJ2-5,TRBV19,-,-,15,CASSYRAIFRETQYF,TGTGCCAGTAGTTACAGGGCTATCTTTCGAGAGACCCAGTACTTC
TRBJ2-7,TRBV7-2,-,once,12,CASSPSSYEQYF,TGTGCCAGCAGCCCATCCTCCTACGAGCAGTACTTC
TRBJ1-1,TRBV30,-,once,13,CAWSADRNTEAFF,TGTGCCTGGAGTGCGGACAGGAACACTGAAGCTTTCTTT
TRBJ2-1,TRBV6-5,TRBD1,-,15,CASSGQGSVNNEQFF,TGTGCCAGCAGCGGACAGGGATCGGTTAACAATGAGCAGTTCTTC
TRBJ1-1,TRBV6-5,TRBD1,-,15,CASSYVGTGRSEAFF,TGTGCCAGCAGTTACGTAGGGACAGGTCGTTCTGAAGCTTTCTTT
TRBJ2-3,TRBV27,TRBD2,-,15,CASRQGLVGTDTQYF,TGTGCCAGCAGGCAGGGACTAGTTGGCACAGATACGCAGTATTTT
TRBJ1-5,TRBV30,-,-,15,CAWSRSSDFNQPQHF,TGTGCCTGGAGCAGGAGTAGCGATTTCAATCAGCCCCAGCATTTT
TRBJ1-1,TRBV19,TRBD1,-,14,CASKTGGAGTEAFF,TGTGCCAGTAAAACAGGGGGCGCAGGCACTGAAGCTTTCTTT